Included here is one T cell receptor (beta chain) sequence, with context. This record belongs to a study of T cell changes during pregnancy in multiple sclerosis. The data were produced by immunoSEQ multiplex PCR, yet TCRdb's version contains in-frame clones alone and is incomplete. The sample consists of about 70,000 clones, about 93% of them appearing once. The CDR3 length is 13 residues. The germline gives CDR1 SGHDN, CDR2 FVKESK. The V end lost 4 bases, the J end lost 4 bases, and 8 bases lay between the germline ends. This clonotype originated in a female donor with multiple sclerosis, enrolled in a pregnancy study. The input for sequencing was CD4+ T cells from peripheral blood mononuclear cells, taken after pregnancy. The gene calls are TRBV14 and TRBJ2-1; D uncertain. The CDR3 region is CASSPLLYNEQFF. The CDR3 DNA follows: TGTGCCAGCAGCCCCCTATTATACAATGAGCAGTTCTTC.